This is a list of T cell receptor beta chains from one sample in a study of human T cells and chemical hapten exposure. One entry per CDR3 protein results from TCRdb running MiXCR on the RACE reads. Of tens of thousands of distinct CDR3 sequences in the sample, roughly 9.8% were seen once. The specimen comprised whole blood, sampled in connection with sensitization to the hapten diphenylcyclopropenone (DPC). Receptors originate from a man in his forties or fifties with alopecia areata. Some clones in this sample may be carry-over from other donors' samples. Each CDR3 is given without its conserved first and last residue.

j_call v_call cdr3_aa
TRBJ2-5 TRBV12-3/TRBV12-4 ASSLRDSEQETQY
TRBJ1-5 TRBV5-6 ASSSLGGNQPQH
TRBJ2-7 TRBV5-1 ASSWTGLSYEQY
TRBJ2-1 TRBV6-5 ASSSVADEQF
TRBJ2-3 TRBV20-1 SARDPLAQASDMQY
TRBJ2-7 TRBV3-1 ASSQSEGEQY
TRBJ2-5 TRBV30 AWSAAGSKTQY
TRBJ1-3 TRBV2 ASSKGHFSGNTIY
TRBJ2-7 TRBV7-9 ASSLDAASYEQY
TRBJ2-1 TRBV11-1 ASSLANRFNEQF
TRBJ2-3 TRBV7-9 ASSTRGRGTDTQY
TRBJ2-3 TRBV20-1 SARDHRDPY
TRBJ2-7 TRBV28 ASSDTGTTYEQY
TRBJ1-6 TRBV28 ASSYWESPLH
TRBJ1-6 TRBV5-1 ASRRTGTGNSPLH
TRBJ2-1 TRBV5-1 ASSLWDRNNEQF
TRBJ2-7 TRBV28 ASSRASSGYEQY
TRBJ2-2 TRBV7-3 ASRQGSFAGELF
TRBJ1-1 TRBV7-2 ASSLARQEAF
TRBJ2-5 TRBV18 ASSQRLGETQY
TRBJ2-7 TRBV5-4 ASSLASTYEQY
TRBJ2-1 TRBV13 ASSPGLAGGSRRVDEQF
TRBJ2-7 TRBV7-2 ASSPRGHEQY
TRBJ2-1 TRBV7-9 ASSSGLVSYNEQF
TRBJ1-4 TRBV20-1 SAREGEGGGEKLF
TRBJ2-1 TRBV7-3 ASSLSGGEAEQF
TRBJ1-1 TRBV11-2 ASSLAGREAF
TRBJ2-3 TRBV11-1 ASQLPNTDTQY
TRBJ1-4 TRBV7-2 ASSLVVSGAGGEKLF
TRBJ2-7 TRBV28 ASSSNYEQY
TRBJ2-5 TRBV7-9 ASSLGAGSETQY
TRBJ2-4 TRBV7-2 ASSFGQAKNIQY
TRBJ2-2 TRBV5-6 ASSPEPGPRAGELF
TRBJ2-5 TRBV19 ASSPGGTAKAQY
TRBJ2-3 TRBV7-3 ASSPNRGTTDTQY
TRBJ1-2 TRBV6-5 ASRTPGVSNYGYT
TRBJ2-2 TRBV4-3 ASSQDGPGAQSGELF
TRBJ2-1 TRBV7-6 ASSYLEGTSSYNEQF
TRBJ2-3 TRBV28 ASSITRTGDTDTQY
TRBJ2-4 TRBV4-3 ASSHYRGDIQY
TRBJ1-5 TRBV6-5 ASSYSGIGQPQH
TRBJ1-1 TRBV5-1 ASSKGTEILNTEAF
TRBJ2-7 TRBV6-5 AGSLRQGRYEQY
TRBJ2-7 TRBV28 ASSYGVATYEQY
TRBJ2-1 TRBV9 ASSLADTYNEQF
TRBJ2-7 TRBV6-5 ASSYSDSRSSYEQY
TRBJ1-2 TRBV10-2 ASSVKQGAWSGYT
TRBJ2-1 TRBV5-6 ASSFRDRRDNEQF
TRBJ2-3 TRBV6-4 ASARTYGETDTQY
TRBJ2-1 TRBV5-1 ASSPSGFTNEQF
TRBJ2-3 TRBV4-1 ASSQVSDTQY